The T cell receptor (beta chain) described here comes from a study of T cell repertoires in ileal Crohn's disease (dated by TCRdb to the late 2010s). Study-level background: The median duration of disease was roughly 8.2 years, and at the time of surgery about a third of patients were active smokers. All patients had surgery for a complication: stricturing disease in about 60% and penetrating disease in around 40%. Postoperative therapy was given to about half of the patients, with thiopurines administered to 11 patients and anti-TNF agents administered to around 19 patients. Neoterminal ileum biopsies obtained at postoperative colonoscopy were designated as M6 samples. TCR repertoire analysis was done in 55 to 70 Crohn's disease patients from a prospective multicentre cohort. The study was conducted in parallel with a multicentre cohort built to find predictors of early endoscopic recurrence after ileocolonic resection. Endoscopic postoperative recurrence was defined by a Rutgeerts score above i0. A total of roughly 170 mucosal samples from roughly 50 patients were sequenced, collected from several sites on the surgical specimen as well as at postoperative endoscopy. Results and caveats for the whole study, not just this receptor: Sorted CD8 T cells carried more high-frequency clones than CD4 T cells, suggesting mucosal expansions were mainly CD8. Compared with non-smokers, patients who were active smokers at surgery showed a significantly higher proportion of clonal expansions (roughly 24% vs 19%, p=0.02). Within the first year after surgery, the timing of postoperative endoscopy varied, and the median delay was roughly 6.9 months. Higher percentages of high-frequency clones at the time of surgery were linked to endoscopic recurrence, and every patient with clonality above 26.8% (18/57) had recurrence. Mucosal CD4 and CD8 T cells were sorted and sequenced only in a subgroup of patients, the size of which was not stated.

Notes on this clone: It lacks a known antigen. No base-level quality is on record; no much larger clone is a single base apart.

For commercial TCRB immunosequencing, around 500 nanograms of biopsy DNA were submitted for each sample. A two-step, amplification bias-controlled multiplex PCR was used by Adaptive Biotechnology to amplify CDR3 regions from genomic DNA. In the first PCR, primers covered every V and J gene segment, and in the second PCR, barcodes and Illumina adapters were added. An Illumina instrument was used to sequence the CDR3 libraries. On the authors' methods: Analysis combined the vendor-provided pipelines with custom analysis of raw data in R/Bioconductor under R version 3.3.0. Clonality, ranging from 0 to 1, was calculated as the inverse of the normalised Shannon entropy of all productive clones. High-frequency clones were defined as the share of the repertoire taken up by the top 100 clones, keeping only clones that passed a 95% confidence test. The Simpson index measured repertoire diversity, and the Morisita-Horn index measured overlap between samples. Held by TCRdb, this immuneACCESS table contains in-frame sequences only and omits some clones. Under half of the omission traces to an unresolved V gene where checked; the cause of the rest is unknown. V and J calls and clone size follow that table, whereas D and trimming were derived from the DNA. For this sample there are more than 15,000 clones; 72% appear just once. In total, the top ten clones hold about 4% of the sample.

The meaning of the sample's time point label: neoterminal ileum biopsy at postoperative endoscopy, about 6 months after surgery. Eligible patients were adults with ileal or ileocolonic Crohn's disease who had an indication for ileocolonic resection. Whole ileal mucosal biopsies were stored frozen at -80°C before DNA extraction. Genomic DNA was extracted from frozen whole biopsies with a TRizol-based method and quantified on a NanoDrop 2000 spectrophotometer. The CDR3 has 16 amino acids, counting the end cysteine and phenylalanine. Just CDR3 DNA is preserved here, 48 bases in frame from base 1. CDR1 KGHSH and CDR2 LQKENI were looked up in the germline V gene. Trimming removed 0 bases from V and 2 bases from J, leaving 14 bases between the germline ends.

The V and J genes are TRBV18 and TRBJ2-7; the D gene cannot be named for sure. Specimen: ileal tissue. The sequence derives from an adult with Crohn's disease. For the CDR3, the sequence is CASSPPASAPAYEQYF. The DNA reads TGTGCCAGCTCACCACCGGCCAGTGCCCCCGCCTACGAGCAGTACTTC.